Listed below are T cell receptor beta chains from one sample, sequenced in a study of shared clonotypes between healthy human individuals. Clones were sequenced by immunoSEQ multiplex PCR, and TCRdb holds only the in-frame ones, with some missing. The sample lists some 2.4 million clones, approximately 94% seen once, with approximately 0.35% in the top ten. The sequencing sample was made of naive CD4+ T cells from PBMCs. These receptors all come from a man younger than 35 in good health. Some clones in this sample may be carry-over from other donors' samples. CDR3s include the opening cysteine and the closing phenylalanine or tryptophan. Each record gives: V gene, D gene, clone size, J gene, CDR3 DNA, CDR3 protein. A D gene is named only where the DNA matches it firmly. Some rows have no size entry. The others give once, few or many, or a class for an expanded clone.

V gene: TRBV11-2
D gene: -
clone size: -
J gene: TRBJ1-1
CDR3 DNA: TGTGCCAGCAGCTCCCCGGGACCGATTATGGAAGCTTTCTTT
CDR3 protein: CASSSPGPIMEAFF

V gene: TRBV2
D gene: -
clone size: -
J gene: TRBJ1-4
CDR3 DNA: TGTGCCAGCAGTTTAGGGGAGTACGGCGAAAAACTGTTTTTT
CDR3 protein: CASSLGEYGEKLFF

V gene: TRBV6-5
D gene: TRBD2
clone size: -
J gene: TRBJ2-1
CDR3 DNA: TGTGCCAGCAGTTACGGTGGCGGGAGGTACAATGAGCAGTTCTTC
CDR3 protein: CASSYGGGRYNEQFF

V gene: TRBV7-3
D gene: -
clone size: -
J gene: TRBJ2-5
CDR3 DNA: TGTGCCAGCAGCTTATCAGGAGTTGGGATGGGGGCCCAGTACTTC
CDR3 protein: CASSLSGVGMGAQYF

V gene: TRBV5-1
D gene: TRBD2
clone size: -
J gene: TRBJ2-5
CDR3 DNA: TGCGCCAGCAGGATTAGCGGGGGAGAGACCCAGTACTTC
CDR3 protein: CASRISGGETQYF

V gene: TRBV11-2
D gene: -
clone size: -
J gene: TRBJ2-1
CDR3 DNA: TGTGCCAGCAGCCTTCAGGGGAATTCCTACAATGAGCAGTTCTTC
CDR3 protein: CASSLQGNSYNEQFF

V gene: TRBV7-2
D gene: TRBD1
clone size: -
J gene: TRBJ2-5
CDR3 DNA: TGTGCCAGCAGCGAAGGCAGGGGGCTCTGGGAGACCCAGTACTTC
CDR3 protein: CASSEGRGLWETQYF

V gene: TRBV29-1
D gene: -
clone size: -
J gene: TRBJ1-1
CDR3 DNA: TGCAGCGTTACAAGTACTCGGAACACTGAAGCTTTCTTT
CDR3 protein: CSVTSTRNTEAFF

V gene: TRBV6-5
D gene: -
clone size: -
J gene: TRBJ2-7
CDR3 DNA: TGTGCCAGCAGTTACCACGAGGGAGACTACGAGCAGTACTTC
CDR3 protein: CASSYHEGDYEQYF

V gene: TRBV10-3
D gene: TRBD1
clone size: few
J gene: TRBJ2-7
CDR3 DNA: TGTGCCATCAGGACACAGGGGGATTACGAGCAGTACTTC
CDR3 protein: CAIRTQGDYEQYF

V gene: TRBV28
D gene: -
clone size: -
J gene: TRBJ1-2
CDR3 DNA: TGTGCCAGCAGTTTTATGGGCTACACCTTC
CDR3 protein: CASSFMGYTF

V gene: TRBV11-3
D gene: -
clone size: -
J gene: TRBJ2-3
CDR3 DNA: TGTGCCAGCAGCTTAATGACGGGCGGCACAGATACGCAGTATTTT
CDR3 protein: CASSLMTGGTDTQYF

V gene: TRBV18
D gene: TRBD2
clone size: -
J gene: TRBJ2-3
CDR3 DNA: TGTGCCAGCTCACCACCGACGGGAGGAAGCACAGATACGCAGTATTTT
CDR3 protein: CASSPPTGGSTDTQYF

V gene: TRBV9
D gene: -
clone size: -
J gene: TRBJ2-3
CDR3 DNA: TGTGCCAGCAGCGTTGGCAGTACGCAGTATTTT
CDR3 protein: CASSVGSTQYF

V gene: TRBV5-1
D gene: TRBD1
clone size: -
J gene: TRBJ2-1
CDR3 DNA: TGCGCCAGCAGCTTTGTAGGACAGGGGGCGAATGAGCAGTTCTTC
CDR3 protein: CASSFVGQGANEQFF

V gene: TRBV28
D gene: TRBD1
clone size: -
J gene: TRBJ1-2
CDR3 DNA: TGTGCCAGCAGGGAGGGGGGCCCGGACAGGGGAAACGATGGCTACACCTTC
CDR3 protein: CASREGGPDRGNDGYTF

V gene: TRBV10-1
D gene: TRBD2
clone size: -
J gene: TRBJ2-7
CDR3 DNA: TGCGCCAGCAGACCCCTACTAGCGGGCGCCTCCTACGAGCAGTACTTC
CDR3 protein: CASRPLLAGASYEQYF

V gene: TRBV5-4
D gene: -
clone size: -
J gene: TRBJ2-3
CDR3 DNA: TGTGCCAGCAGCTTGTACGGCACTAGCACAGATACGCAGTATTTT
CDR3 protein: CASSLYGTSTDTQYF

V gene: TRBV14
D gene: -
clone size: -
J gene: TRBJ1-1
CDR3 DNA: TGTGCCAGCAGCCAAGGTGTAATCACTGAAGCTTTCTTT
CDR3 protein: CASSQGVITEAFF

V gene: TRBV30
D gene: -
clone size: -
J gene: TRBJ2-7
CDR3 DNA: TGTGCCTGGCGGTCCGGCGGAGGGTCGGGCGAGCAGTACTTC
CDR3 protein: CAWRSGGGSGEQYF

V gene: TRBV5-1
D gene: -
clone size: -
J gene: TRBJ2-1
CDR3 DNA: TGCGCCAGCAGCTTGCATAGCCCGGGGGCCTACAATGAGCAGTTCTTC
CDR3 protein: CASSLHSPGAYNEQFF

V gene: TRBV28
D gene: TRBD1
clone size: -
J gene: TRBJ2-7
CDR3 DNA: TGTGCCAGCACCGCCACTGCCACCGGGACAGGCAGGGACGAGCAGTACTTC
CDR3 protein: CASTATATGTGRDEQYF

V gene: TRBV11-2
D gene: TRBD1
clone size: -
J gene: TRBJ1-3
CDR3 DNA: TGTGCCAGCAGCTTACAGGGGGCCTCTGGAAACACCATATATTTT
CDR3 protein: CASSLQGASGNTIYF

V gene: TRBV28
D gene: TRBD2
clone size: -
J gene: TRBJ2-3
CDR3 DNA: TGTGCCAGCGGGACTAGCGGGAGTGTGAAAGATACGCAGTATTTT
CDR3 protein: CASGTSGSVKDTQYF

V gene: TRBV5-1
D gene: -
clone size: -
J gene: TRBJ2-1
CDR3 DNA: TGCGCCAGCAGCCAAGACGGGGATTCCTACAATGAGCAGTTCTTC
CDR3 protein: CASSQDGDSYNEQFF

V gene: TRBV7-3
D gene: TRBD2
clone size: -
J gene: TRBJ2-2
CDR3 DNA: TGTGCCAGCAGCTTATCGGGAGGGCCAGTCAACACCGGGGAGCTGTTTTTT
CDR3 protein: CASSLSGGPVNTGELFF

V gene: TRBV28
D gene: -
clone size: -
J gene: TRBJ1-2
CDR3 DNA: TGTGCCAGCAGTTTTAGACAGGTCAACTATGGCTACACCTTC
CDR3 protein: CASSFRQVNYGYTF

V gene: TRBV5-4
D gene: -
clone size: -
J gene: TRBJ2-1
CDR3 DNA: TGTGCCAGCAGCCGAGACAGGACTTCCTACAATGAGCAGTTCTTC
CDR3 protein: CASSRDRTSYNEQFF

V gene: TRBV30
D gene: -
clone size: -
J gene: TRBJ2-3
CDR3 DNA: TGTGCCTGGACAGAGAACACAGATACGCAGTATTTT
CDR3 protein: CAWTENTDTQYF

V gene: TRBV10-3
D gene: -
clone size: -
J gene: TRBJ2-5
CDR3 DNA: TGTGCCATCACCGGGACTCCCGGGGGGACCCAGTACTTC
CDR3 protein: CAITGTPGGTQYF

V gene: TRBV19
D gene: -
clone size: -
J gene: TRBJ2-5
CDR3 DNA: TGTGCCAGTAGTGGTGGGACCCCCGTTTGGGGAGAGACCCAGTACTTC
CDR3 protein: CASSGGTPVWGETQYF

V gene: TRBV30
D gene: TRBD1
clone size: -
J gene: TRBJ1-1
CDR3 DNA: TGTGCCTGCCCGGGACAGGGGGACACTGAAGCTTTCTTT
CDR3 protein: CACPGQGDTEAFF

V gene: TRBV28
D gene: -
clone size: -
J gene: TRBJ1-1
CDR3 DNA: TGTGCCAGCAGTAAATTACTTCGGACTGAAGCTTTCTTT
CDR3 protein: CASSKLLRTEAFF

V gene: TRBV28
D gene: -
clone size: -
J gene: TRBJ1-1
CDR3 DNA: TGTGCCAGCGGACAGTGGGGAGTCAACACTGAAGCTTTCTTT
CDR3 protein: CASGQWGVNTEAFF

V gene: TRBV20-1
D gene: -
clone size: -
J gene: TRBJ2-3
CDR3 DNA: TGCAGTGCTAAGGTAGCTGATACGCAGTATTTT
CDR3 protein: CSAKVADTQYF

V gene: TRBV4-3
D gene: TRBD1
clone size: -
J gene: TRBJ2-1
CDR3 DNA: TGCGCCAGCAGCCTGCGGACAGGGTTTACGGATGAGCAGTTCTTC
CDR3 protein: CASSLRTGFTDEQFF